The 30 T cell receptor beta chains below come from one sample, sequenced in a study of read filtering for tumor transcriptome and immune sequencing. Molecular barcoded adaptors covering alpha/delta and beta/gamma chains were used on roughly 400 ng RNA. TCRdb re-called the reads with MiXCR, one entry per CDR3 protein. The sample contains 20,000 to 25,000 distinct CDR3 sequences, roughly 13% of which appear only once. The material sequenced was a population of CD138-negative cells sorted from bone marrow. All receptors derive from a donor at least 40 years old with multiple myeloma.

This clonotype was seen repeatedly, ten times or more. The rearrangement joins TRBV14 to TRBJ2-3; D unresolved. CDR3 length: 12 residues. The germline V gene has CDR1 SGHDN and CDR2 FVKESK. Trimming shortened V by 2 bases and J by 9 bases, and 9 bases separated the two germline ends. In DNA, the CDR3 is TGTGCCAGCAGCCAACCCTTGGGGACGCAGTATTTT. It translates to CASSQPLGTQYF.

A remark on this clonotype: At one boundary the junction diverges from the germline segment, which might be a read error. The chain links TRBV7-9 to TRBJ2-5; D is possibly TRBD1 or TRBD2 (6 bases each). The germline gives CDR1 SEHNR, CDR2 FQNEAQ (reference sequence). This CDR3 contains 13 residues. The CDR3 DNA reads TGTGCCAGCCGCTTAGATTCATACGGGGGCCCGGACTTC. It encodes CASRLDSYGGPDF.

A remark on this clonotype: The conserved phenylalanine or tryptophan is not found at the CDR3 terminus, so this likely reflects a read error. The chain recombines TRBV20-1 with TRBJ1-6, with D possibly TRBD1 on 6 matching bases. This CDR3 contains 13 residues. The ends were cut back, 3 bases at V and 13 bases at J, with 16 bases in the middle. Looked up from germline, CDR1 is DFQATT and CDR2 is SNEGSKA (reference sequence). The CDR3 sequence is CSASSRGASPLHL. Written as DNA, the CDR3 is TGCAGTGCTAGCAGCAGGGGCGCTTCGCCCCTCCACCTT.

At least ten counts were recorded for this clonotype. V is TRBV5-1 and J is TRBJ1-5; tentative D call: TRBD1 (5 bases). Germline CDR1 is SGHRS and CDR2 is YFSETQ. The CDR3 is 14 amino acids. V was cut by 0 bases and J by 6 bases, with 10 bases left in between. This chain's CDR3 is CASSLDGGSQPQHF. The DNA of the CDR3 is TGCGCCAGCAGCTTGGACGGGGGGAGTCAGCCCCAGCATTTT.

There are many counts of this clonotype. This chain links TRBV29-1 with TRBJ2-7, with 9 bases matching TRBD1. The length of the CDR3 is 14 residues. The germline V gene has CDR1 SQVTM and CDR2 ANQGSEA. V shed 5 bases and J 7 bases; nucleotides not matched to a gene: 12. For the CDR3, the DNA is TGCAGCGTTTCCGGGACAGGGTTTTCGGGAGAGCAGTACTTC. Amino acid sequence: CSVSGTGFSGEQYF.

This clonotype was found a few times. The J gene is TRBJ2-7, the V gene TRBV20-1; 7 bases are a match to TRBD2. From germline, CDR1 is DFQATT and CDR2 SNEGSKA (reference sequence). The V and J ends lost 3 bases and 0 bases, in that order; junction bases with no gene match: 8. The CDR3 spans 15 residues. The CDR3 spells CSARRPSGASYEQYF. CDR3 bases: TGCAGTGCTAGGCGCCCTAGCGGTGCCTCCTACGAGCAGTACTTC.

This clonotype was counted at least ten times. The chain couples TRBV3-1 to TRBJ2-7, with 7 bases aligning to TRBD1. J lost 1 base, V lost 0 bases, and 6 bases had no gene match. The germline CDR1 and CDR2 sequences are LGHDT and YNNKEL (reference sequence). This CDR3 is 16 amino acids long. The CDR3 coding sequence is TGTGCCAGCAGCCAAGAAGGCTGGGACAGATCCTACGAGCAGTACTTC. It encodes CASSQEGWDRSYEQYF.

Remarks on this clonotype: This could be a read error, since a much larger clone is one nucleotide away. The rearrangement uses TRBV19 and TRBJ2-3, with no clear D. Germline V gene data show CDR1 as LNHDA and CDR2 as SQIVND (reference sequence). The CDR3 has 13 residues. The CDR3 coding sequence is TGTGCCTGTAGTATAGTCCCGGCAGATACGCAGTATTTT. Amino acid sequence: CACSIVPADTQYF.

This clonotype has only a few counts. The chain uses TRBV20-1 and TRBJ2-5, with a possible D match to TRBD2 (6 bases). The CDR3 length is 14 residues. Per the germline V gene, CDR1 is DFQATT and CDR2 is SNEGSKA (reference sequence). V was cut by 5 bases and J by 1 base, with 14 bases left in between. The DNA for the CDR3 is TGCAGTGCTCCGTTTAGCGGAAGCCAAGAGACCCAGTACTTC. Its translation is CSAPFSGSQETQYF.

This clonotype was counted ten times or more. This chain connects TRBV12-3 or TRBV12-4 to TRBJ2-7, with D tentatively TRBD1 (5 bases). This CDR3 region has 14 residues. Trimming pared 5 bases from V and 4 bases from J, leaving 15 bases between. This CDR3 is CASSTNRIVYEQYF. CDR3 in DNA: TGTGCCAGCAGTACCAACAGGATTGTTTACGAGCAGTACTTC.

Regarding this clonotype: The junction does not match germline at one end; this may be a read error. This chain uses TRBV20-1 with TRBJ1-1; the D is unclear. The germline CDR1 and CDR2 sequences are DFQATT and SNEGSKA (reference sequence). There are 14 residues in the CDR3. As DNA, the CDR3 is TGCAGAGCTAGAATCGGAACGAATCCAACTGAAGCTTTCTTT. Protein sequence: CRARIGTNPTEAFF.

This clonotype was counted at least ten times. V gene TRBV28 combines with J gene TRBJ2-1, with 13 bases lining up with TRBD2. CDR1 and CDR2 from the germline V gene are MDHEN and SYDVKM. The CDR3 is 14 residues long. Germline trimming cut 6 bases from V and 10 bases from J; bases unmatched to any gene: 6. CDR3 DNA: TGTGCCAGCAGAACTAGCGGGAGGGTTAGAGAGCAGTTCTTC. Protein: CASRTSGRVREQFF.

This clonotype has at least ten counts. The chain links TRBV6-5 to TRBJ2-7; no reliable D call. Germline V lookup: CDR1 MNHEY, CDR2 SVGAGI. With 2 bases removed from V and 6 bases from J, the gap between germline ends came to 8 bases. CDR3 length equals 12 residues. The CDR3 DNA is TGTGCCAGCAGTTACACAGCCGGCGAGCAGTACTTC. It specifies CASSYTAGEQYF.

This clonotype was recorded at least ten times. The V and J genes are TRBV28 and TRBJ1-1; D remains unclear. The CDR3 runs 12 residues. Germline V gene lookup returns CDR1 MDHEN and CDR2 SYDVKM. The germline V and J ends were trimmed by 1 base and 11 bases, with 11 bases remaining between them. The CDR3 loop reads CASSLLRDLAFF. The CDR3 bases are TGTGCCAGCAGTTTATTGCGAGATTTGGCTTTCTTT.

The table lists this clonotype with many counts. The V gene is TRBV4-1, the J gene TRBJ2-3; the match to TRBD2 covers 8 bases. The CDR3 runs 16 residues. The J segment lost 0 bases and the V segment lost 4 bases, leaving 6 bases of the junction unmatched. Germline assignment: CDR1 MGHRA and CDR2 YSYEKL. Here the CDR3 reads CASSPPSGPSTDTQYF. In DNA, the CDR3 is TGCGCCAGCAGCCCACCTAGCGGGCCTAGCACAGATACGCAGTATTTT.

This clonotype appeared many times. The CDR3 reads CASSFGRGNSPLHF. For the CDR3, the DNA is TGTGCCAGCAGTTTTGGGCGGGGTAATTCACCCCTCCACTTT. The V call is TRBV12-3 or TRBV12-4, the J call TRBJ1-6; the D is unclear. Trimming removed 3 bases at V and 6 bases at J, with 9 bases between. This CDR3 has 14 residues.

The sample holds a few counts of this clonotype. A junction end diverges from the germline sequence, so it may reflect a read error. The CDR3 DNA follows: TGCAGTGCTACCCTAGGCGGGACGCTAACTAGCACAGATACGCGGTATTTT. Its protein is CSATLGGTLTSTDTRYF. This chain uses TRBV20-1 with TRBJ2-3, with a tentative D call TRBD2 (6 bases). Germline V gives CDR1 DFQATT, CDR2 SNEGSKA (reference sequence). This CDR3 spans 17 amino acids.

This clonotype was picked up many times. The V call is TRBV2, the J call TRBJ2-2; D might be TRBD1 (5 bases). From germline, CDR1 is SNHLY and CDR2 FYNNEI. This CDR3 contains 14 residues. Trimming took off 3 bases at V and 3 bases at J, with 8 bases between the two ends. As DNA, the CDR3 is TGTGCCAGCAGTGATAAGGGGTACACCGGGGAGCTGTTTTTT. Amino acid sequence: CASSDKGYTGELFF.

This clonotype came up many times. The rearrangement links TRBV28 to TRBJ2-5, with D possibly TRBD1 on 6 matching bases. Trimming removed 7 bases from V and 5 bases from J, with 14 bases in between. Germline V CDR1 and CDR2: MDHEN, SYDVKM. This CDR3 is built from 13 residues. The CDR3 here is CASTGTLMETQYF. DNA of the CDR3: TGTGCCAGCACAGGGACATTGATGGAGACCCAGTACTTC.

This clonotype was found many times. The CDR3 protein is CASSEALGRGNNSPLHF. CDR3 in DNA: TGTGCCAGCAGTGAAGCGTTGGGCAGGGGTAATAATTCACCCCTCCACTTT. V is TRBV2 and J is TRBJ1-6; weak D call: TRBD1 (6 bases). V was clipped by 0 bases and J by 5 bases, with 14 bases between them. The CDR3 has 17 residues. Germline V gene lookup returns CDR1 SNHLY and CDR2 FYNNEI.

This chain links TRBV5-6 with TRBJ1-1; D remains unclear. Trimming stripped 4 bases from V and 1 base from J, with 11 bases between. This CDR3 comprises 14 residues. CDR1 is SGHDT, CDR2 YYEEEE, per germline. The CDR3, as DNA: TGTGCCAGCAGCCGTTTCCAAGGGAACACTGAAGCTTTCTTT. Amino acids: CASSRFQGNTEAFF.

This clonotype was detected only a few times. The chain links TRBV30 to TRBJ1-2; D unclear. CDR3 length: 13 residues. Germline values: CDR1 GTSNPN, CDR2 SVGIG (reference sequence). Trimming took 0 bases from V and 8 from J, leaving 13 bases between them. The CDR3 bases are TGTGCCTGGAGTGTATCGGCCGGAGAGGGCTACACCTTC. Translation: CAWSVSAGEGYTF.

This clonotype was seen at least ten times. V usage is TRBV11-2 and J usage is TRBJ2-1, with D possibly TRBD2 on 6 matching bases. Germline loops: CDR1 SGHAT, CDR2 FQNNGV. CDR3 length: 17 amino acids. V lost 3 bases and J lost 1, with 16 bases in between. DNA for the CDR3: TGTGCCAGCAGCTTTTCCCCGGAGGGCCGTTCCTACAATGAGCAGTTCTTC. Its protein is CASSFSPEGRSYNEQFF.

This clonotype was picked up a small number of times. The chain employs TRBV7-2 and TRBJ2-1; D possibly uses TRBD1 or TRBD2 (6 bases each). Between the trimmed V and J ends, which lost 5 bases and 1 base, there was a span of 12 bases. The CDR3 is made up of 15 amino acids. Germline values: CDR1 SGHTA, CDR2 FQGNSA. This CDR3 is CASSIGGLSYNEQFF. The DNA for the CDR3 is TGTGCCAGCAGCATAGGGGGGCTATCCTACAATGAGCAGTTCTTC.

This clonotype was seen repeatedly, ten times or more. The chain employs TRBV29-1 and TRBJ2-1, with 7 bases aligning to TRBD1. Trimming cost V 7 bases and J 8 bases; bases outside gene matches: 17. CDR1 and CDR2 from the germline V gene are SQVTM and ANQGSEA. There are 15 residues in the CDR3. CDR3 region: CSAAQTTGFGDEQFF. The CDR3 DNA reads as TGCAGCGCAGCACAAACGACAGGGTTTGGCGATGAGCAGTTCTTC.

The rearrangement uses TRBV20-1 and TRBJ2-5; D may be TRBD1 (6 bases). The germline CDR1 and CDR2 sequences are DFQATT and SNEGSKA (reference sequence). The V end was cut by 5 bases, the J end by 4 bases, with 14 bases between. The CDR3 is 13 residues long. The CDR3 loop reads CSAPVTGRETQYF. CDR3 sequence (DNA): TGCAGTGCTCCGGTGACAGGAAGAGAGACCCAGTACTTC.

At least ten counts were recorded for this clonotype. The CDR3 DNA is TGTGCCAGCAGCTTAGCGGCCGGGACGAACTACGAGCAGTACTTC. Protein product: CASSLAAGTNYEQYF. The chain recombines TRBV7-2 with TRBJ2-7, with D perhaps TRBD1 or TRBD2 (5 bases each). This CDR3 comprises 15 residues. V was cut by 0 bases and J by 3 bases, with 12 bases left in between. Germline CDR1 reads SGHTA; CDR2 reads FQGNSA.

This clonotype was recorded at least ten times. The rearrangement links TRBV5-6 to TRBJ2-3; 8 nucleotides align to TRBD2. This CDR3 region has 15 residues. Germline V lookup: CDR1 SGHDT, CDR2 YYEEEE. V was clipped by 0 bases and J by 1 base; unmatched bases: 1. The CDR3 nucleotides read TGTGCCAGCAGCTTGGCAGCGGGGGGCACAGATACGCAGTATTTT. Protein: CASSLAAGGTDTQYF.

This clonotype was found many times. V usage is TRBV20-1 and J usage is TRBJ2-1, with 7 bases matching TRBD2. The CDR3 is 17 residues long. The J segment lost 6 bases and the V segment lost 0 bases, leaving 14 bases of the junction unmatched. The germline gives CDR1 DFQATT, CDR2 SNEGSKA (reference sequence). CDR3 sequence: CSARDEEHFPGGNEQFF. CDR3 nucleotide sequence: TGCAGTGCTAGAGATGAGGAACACTTCCCGGGAGGCAATGAGCAGTTCTTC.

In regard to this clonotype: The junction shows a germline mismatch at one end, possibly a read error. The rearrangement links TRBV5-1 to TRBJ2-2, with 7 bases fitting TRBD1. The CDR3 extends over 15 amino acids. CDR1 is SGHRS and CDR2 is YFSETQ in the germline V gene. This chain's CDR3 is CASSLDRASNGVLFF. For the CDR3, the DNA is TGCGCCAGCAGCTTAGACAGGGCGAGCAACGGGGTGCTGTTTTTT.